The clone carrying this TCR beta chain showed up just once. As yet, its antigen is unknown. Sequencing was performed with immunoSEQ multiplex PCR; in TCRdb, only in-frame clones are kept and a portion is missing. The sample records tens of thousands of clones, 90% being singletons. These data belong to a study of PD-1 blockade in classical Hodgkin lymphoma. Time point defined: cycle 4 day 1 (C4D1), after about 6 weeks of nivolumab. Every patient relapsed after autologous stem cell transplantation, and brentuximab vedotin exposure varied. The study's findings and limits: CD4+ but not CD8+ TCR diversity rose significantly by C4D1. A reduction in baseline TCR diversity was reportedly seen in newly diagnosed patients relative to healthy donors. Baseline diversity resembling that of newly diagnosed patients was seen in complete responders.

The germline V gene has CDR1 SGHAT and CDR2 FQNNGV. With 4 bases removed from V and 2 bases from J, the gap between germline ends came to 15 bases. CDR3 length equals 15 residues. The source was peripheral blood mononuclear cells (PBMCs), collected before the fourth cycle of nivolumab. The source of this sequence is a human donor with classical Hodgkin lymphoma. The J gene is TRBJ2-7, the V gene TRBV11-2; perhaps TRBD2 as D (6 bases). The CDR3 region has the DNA TGTGCCAGCAGCTCCAGTGGGAGGCCTCCCTACGAGCAGTACTTC. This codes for CASSSSGRPPYEQYF.